This T cell receptor beta chain derives from a study of immune cell composition in non-small cell lung cancer. Normal lung was taken at the farthest possible site, at least 3 cm from tumour. Method: immunoSEQ multiplex PCR; TCRdb's copy keeps in-frame clones and lacks some. Of about 3,600 clones listed, around 76% are singletons. The CDR3 contains 17 residues. Germline trimming cut 0 bases from V and 1 base from J; bases unmatched to any gene: 8. The germline CDR1 and CDR2 sequences are LNHDA and SQIVND (reference sequence). The clonotype comes from a human donor with non-small cell lung cancer. The chain carries TRBV19 and TRBJ1-2; 7 bases match TRBD1. Sequencing input: non-adjacent lung tissue. The CDR3 here is CASSIDLMTGSNYGYTF. DNA for the CDR3: TGTGCCAGTAGTATAGATCTCATGACAGGGAGTAACTATGGCTACACCTTC.